This T cell receptor (beta chain) appears in the sequencing data of a study of human T cells and chemical hapten exposure. In TCRdb, the RACE reads were re-called with MiXCR into one record per CDR3 protein. The data contain 280,000 or so distinct CDR3 sequences, roughly 8% of them seen just once; the ten biggest clones take up 0.9% to 1.5%. This sample's time point: pre-sensitization, week 0. The treatment: therapeutic diphenylcyclopropenone sensitization with weekly scalp DPC. This CDR3 contains 13 residues. V lost 3 bases to trimming and J lost 5 bases, with 11 bases between them. This chain joins TRBV12-3 or TRBV12-4 and TRBJ2-7; a weak D match, TRBD2 (6 bases). This TCR was sampled from a young man with alopecia areata. Some clones in this sample may be carry-over from other donors' samples. The sample here was whole blood, taken in connection with sensitization to the hapten diphenylcyclopropenone (DPC). The CDR3 is CASSLGGMDEQYF. The CDR3 DNA follows: TGTGCCAGCAGTTTGGGGGGAATGGACGAGCAGTACTTC.